Detailed here is one T cell receptor (beta chain). Full-length variable regions came from constant-region reverse primers plus semi-nested Nested Universal Primer A PCR. Using its own MiXCR run on the 5' RACE reads, TCRdb lists one record per CDR3 protein. The sample shows around 37,000 distinct CDR3 sequences, around 30% of them seen only once. V was trimmed by 5 bases and J by 3 bases, leaving 12 bases between them. The CDR3 consists of 14 residues. CDR1 and CDR2 from the germline V gene are KGHDR and SFDVKD. This sequence originates from a female donor with breast cancer. Specimen: memory CD4+ T cells sorted from a lymph node. As for subset: memory CD4+ T cells, CD4+CD45RO+CD25-. V and J are TRBV24-1 and TRBJ1-1; the D gene is possibly TRBD1 (6 bases). The CDR3 is CATSGQAHDTEAFF. The CDR3 nucleotides read TGTGCCACCAGTGGACAGGCCCATGACACTGAAGCTTTCTTT.